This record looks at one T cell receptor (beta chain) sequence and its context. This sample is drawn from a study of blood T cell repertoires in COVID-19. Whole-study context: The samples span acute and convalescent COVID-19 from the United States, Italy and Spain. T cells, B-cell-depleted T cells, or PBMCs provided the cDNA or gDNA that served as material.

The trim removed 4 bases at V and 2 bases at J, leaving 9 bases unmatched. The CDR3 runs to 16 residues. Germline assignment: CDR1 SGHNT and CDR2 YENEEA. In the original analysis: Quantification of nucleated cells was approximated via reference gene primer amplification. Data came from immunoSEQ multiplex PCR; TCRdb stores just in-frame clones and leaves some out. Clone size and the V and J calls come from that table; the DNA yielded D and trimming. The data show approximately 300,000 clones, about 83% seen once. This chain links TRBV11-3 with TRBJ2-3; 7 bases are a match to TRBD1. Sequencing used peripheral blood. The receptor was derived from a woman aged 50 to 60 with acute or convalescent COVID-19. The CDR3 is CASSSGQNLLTDTQYF. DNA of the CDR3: TGTGCCAGCAGCTCGGGACAGAATTTACTCACAGATACGCAGTATTTT.